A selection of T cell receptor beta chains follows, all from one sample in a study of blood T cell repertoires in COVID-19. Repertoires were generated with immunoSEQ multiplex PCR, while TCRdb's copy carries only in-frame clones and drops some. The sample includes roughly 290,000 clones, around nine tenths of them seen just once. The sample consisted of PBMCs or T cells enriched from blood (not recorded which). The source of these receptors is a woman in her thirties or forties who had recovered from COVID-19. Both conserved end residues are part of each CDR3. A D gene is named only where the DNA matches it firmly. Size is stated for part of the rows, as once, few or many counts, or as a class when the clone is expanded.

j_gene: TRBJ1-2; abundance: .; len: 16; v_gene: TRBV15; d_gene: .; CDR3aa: CATSTGFASDPYGYTF; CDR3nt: TGTGCCACCAGCACAGGGTTTGCGTCGGATCCCTATGGCTACACCTTC
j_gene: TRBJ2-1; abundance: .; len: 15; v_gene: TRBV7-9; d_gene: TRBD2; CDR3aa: CASRPTSGRASEQFF; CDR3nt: TGTGCCAGCAGGCCTACTAGCGGGAGGGCCTCTGAGCAGTTCTTC
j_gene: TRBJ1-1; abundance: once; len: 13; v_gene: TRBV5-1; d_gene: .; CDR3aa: CASSSLTGREAFF; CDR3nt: TGCGCCAGCAGCTCGCTTACAGGGCGCGAAGCTTTCTTT
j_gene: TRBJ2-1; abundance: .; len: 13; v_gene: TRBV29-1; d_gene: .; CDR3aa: CSVDRASHNEQFF; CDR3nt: TGCAGCGTTGATCGCGCTAGCCACAATGAGCAGTTCTTC
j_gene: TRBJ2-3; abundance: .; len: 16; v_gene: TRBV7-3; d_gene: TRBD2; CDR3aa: CASSLTGAGGKDTQYF; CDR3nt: TGTGCCAGCAGCTTAACTGGGGCGGGAGGAAAAGATACGCAGTATTTT
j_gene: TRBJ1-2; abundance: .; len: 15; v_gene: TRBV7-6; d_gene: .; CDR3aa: CASSSTETGTSGYTF; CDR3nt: TGTGCCAGCAGCTCTACCGAGACCGGGACATCGGGCTACACCTTC
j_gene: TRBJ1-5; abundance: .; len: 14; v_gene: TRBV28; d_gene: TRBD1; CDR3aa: CASSIDRVPQPQHF; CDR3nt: TGTGCCAGCAGCATCGACAGGGTTCCTCAGCCCCAGCATTTT
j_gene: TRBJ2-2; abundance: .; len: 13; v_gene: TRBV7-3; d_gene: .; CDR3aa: CASSSLGAGELFF; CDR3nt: TGTGCCAGCAGCTCCCTCGGGGCCGGGGAGCTGTTTTTT
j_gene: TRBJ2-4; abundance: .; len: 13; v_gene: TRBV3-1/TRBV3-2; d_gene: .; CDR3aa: CASSQLAKNIQYF; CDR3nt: TGTGCCAGCAGCCAACTAGCCAAAAACATTCAGTACTTC
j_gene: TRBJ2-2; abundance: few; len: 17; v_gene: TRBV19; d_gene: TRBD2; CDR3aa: CASSIDPAGVQTGELFF; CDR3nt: TGTGCCAGTAGTATAGACCCTGCGGGAGTACAAACCGGGGAGCTGTTTTTT
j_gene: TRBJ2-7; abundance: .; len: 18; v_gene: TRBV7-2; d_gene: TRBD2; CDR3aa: CASSLMWTFRAGGTEQYF; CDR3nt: TGTGCCAGCAGCTTAATGTGGACGTTTCGAGCGGGAGGCACCGAGCAGTACTTC
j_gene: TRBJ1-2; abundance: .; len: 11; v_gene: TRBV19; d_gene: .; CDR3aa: CATGQSYGYTF; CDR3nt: TGTGCCACCGGACAGAGCTATGGCTACACCTTC
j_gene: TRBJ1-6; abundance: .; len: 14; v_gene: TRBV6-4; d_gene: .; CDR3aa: CASSEGSLNSPLHF; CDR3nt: TGTGCCAGCAGTGAGGGCAGTCTTAATTCACCCCTCCACTTT
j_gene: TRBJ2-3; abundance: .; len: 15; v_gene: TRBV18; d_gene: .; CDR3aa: CASSPARELSDTQYF; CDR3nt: TGTGCCAGCTCACCGGCCAGGGAATTATCAGATACGCAGTATTTT
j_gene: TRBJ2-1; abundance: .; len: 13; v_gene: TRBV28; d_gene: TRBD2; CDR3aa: CASSVASGRFEFF; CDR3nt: TGTGCCAGCAGCGTCGCTAGCGGGAGGTTCGAGTTCTTC
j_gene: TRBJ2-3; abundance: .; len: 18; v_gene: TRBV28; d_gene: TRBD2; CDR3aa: CASSLTPNFGGRVDTQYF; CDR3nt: TGTGCCAGCAGTTTAACCCCCAACTTTGGCGGGAGGGTAGATACGCAGTATTTT
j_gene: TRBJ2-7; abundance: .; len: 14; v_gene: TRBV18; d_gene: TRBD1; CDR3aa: CASSPGVPGGEQYF; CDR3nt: TGTGCCAGCTCACCCGGGGTCCCAGGGGGCGAGCAGTACTTC
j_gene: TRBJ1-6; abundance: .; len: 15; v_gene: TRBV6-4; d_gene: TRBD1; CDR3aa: CASRAGTGGNSPLHF; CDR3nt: TGTGCCAGCAGGGCAGGGACAGGCGGTAATTCACCCCTCCACTTT
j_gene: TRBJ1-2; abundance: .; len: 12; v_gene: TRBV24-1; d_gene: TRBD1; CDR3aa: CATSRTGYGYTF; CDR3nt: TGTGCCACCTCCCGGACAGGGTATGGCTACACCTTC
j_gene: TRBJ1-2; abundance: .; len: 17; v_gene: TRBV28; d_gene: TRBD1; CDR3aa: CASSLHRSGTGSYGYTF; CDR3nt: TGTGCCAGCAGTTTACATCGGTCCGGGACAGGGTCCTATGGCTACACCTTC
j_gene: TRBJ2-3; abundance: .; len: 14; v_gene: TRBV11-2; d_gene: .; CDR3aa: CASSLFTSRDTQYF; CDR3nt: TGTGCCAGCAGCTTATTTACTAGCCGGGATACGCAGTATTTT
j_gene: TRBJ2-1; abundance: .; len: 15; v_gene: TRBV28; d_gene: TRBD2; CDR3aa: CASMGPSGVYNEQFF; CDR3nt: TGTGCCAGCATGGGGCCTAGCGGGGTTTACAATGAGCAGTTCTTC
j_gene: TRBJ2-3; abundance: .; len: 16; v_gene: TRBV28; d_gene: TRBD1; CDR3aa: CASGLRTGGEADTQYF; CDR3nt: TGTGCCAGCGGGCTACGCACAGGGGGCGAGGCAGATACGCAGTATTTT
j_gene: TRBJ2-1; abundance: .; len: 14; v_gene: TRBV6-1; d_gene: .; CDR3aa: CASSEQGRVGEQFF; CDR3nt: TGTGCCAGCAGTGAACAGGGGCGGGTCGGTGAGCAGTTCTTC
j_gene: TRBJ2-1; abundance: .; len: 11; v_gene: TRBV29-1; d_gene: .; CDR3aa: CSARTYNEQFF; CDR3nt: TGCAGCGCTCGGACTTACAATGAGCAGTTCTTC
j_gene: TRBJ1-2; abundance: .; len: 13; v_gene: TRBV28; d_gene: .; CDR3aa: CASSSGDRYGYTF; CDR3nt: TGTGCCAGCAGCTCAGGGGATCGCTATGGCTACACCTTC
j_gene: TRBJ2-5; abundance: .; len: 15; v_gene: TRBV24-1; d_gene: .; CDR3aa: CATSDYGSAAETQYF; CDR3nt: TGTGCCACCAGTGATTATGGATCGGCGGCAGAGACCCAGTACTTC
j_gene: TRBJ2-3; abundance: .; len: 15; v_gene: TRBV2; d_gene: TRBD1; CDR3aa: CASSEGTGGTDTQYF; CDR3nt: TGTGCCAGCAGTGAAGGGACAGGGGGCACAGATACGCAGTATTTT
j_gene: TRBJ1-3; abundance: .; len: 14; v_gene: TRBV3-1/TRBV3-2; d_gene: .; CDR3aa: CASSQDNSGNTIYF; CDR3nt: TGTGCCAGCAGCCAGGACAACTCTGGAAACACCATATATTTT